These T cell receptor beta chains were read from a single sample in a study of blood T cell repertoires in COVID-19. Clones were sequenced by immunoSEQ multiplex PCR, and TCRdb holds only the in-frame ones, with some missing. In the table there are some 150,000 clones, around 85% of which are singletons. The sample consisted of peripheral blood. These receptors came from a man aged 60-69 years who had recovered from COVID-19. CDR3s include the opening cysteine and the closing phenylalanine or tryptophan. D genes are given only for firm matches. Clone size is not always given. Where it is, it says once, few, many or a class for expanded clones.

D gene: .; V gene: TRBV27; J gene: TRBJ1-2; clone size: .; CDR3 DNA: TGTGCCAGCAGTTCCCACAGGGAACTCTATGGCTACACCTTC; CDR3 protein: CASSSHRELYGYTF
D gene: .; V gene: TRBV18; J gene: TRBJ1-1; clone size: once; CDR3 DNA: TGTGCCAGCTCACCACTAAGCGCAGGGTCGCAAACTGAAGCTTTCTTT; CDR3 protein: CASSPLSAGSQTEAFF
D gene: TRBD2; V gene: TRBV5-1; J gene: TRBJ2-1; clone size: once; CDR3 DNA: TGCGCCAGCAGCTTGGTCACTAGCGGGGGGTTAGACAATGAGCAGTTCTTC; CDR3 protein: CASSLVTSGGLDNEQFF
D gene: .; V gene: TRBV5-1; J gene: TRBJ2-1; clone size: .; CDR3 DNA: TGCGCCAGCAGCTCCCAGGGGACCACTGAGCAGTTCTTC; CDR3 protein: CASSSQGTTEQFF
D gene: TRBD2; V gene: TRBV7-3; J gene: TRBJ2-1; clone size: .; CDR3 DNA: TGTGCCAGCAGCTCCAGCGGGGCGGACTCCTACAATGAGCAGTTCTTC; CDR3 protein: CASSSSGADSYNEQFF
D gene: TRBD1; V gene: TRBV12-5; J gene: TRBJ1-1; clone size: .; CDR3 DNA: TGTGCTAGTGGTTTGGTAGGGGGCAGGGATGCTTTCTTT; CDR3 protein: CASGLVGGRDAFF
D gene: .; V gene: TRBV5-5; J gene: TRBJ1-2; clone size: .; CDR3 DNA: TGTGCCAGCAGCTTGGGCTCGGCAAACAGGGAGATCTATCGGAACTATGGCTACACCTTC; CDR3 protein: CASSLGSANREIYRNYGYTF
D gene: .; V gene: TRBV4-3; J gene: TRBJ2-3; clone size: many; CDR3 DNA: TGCGCCAGCAGCTCGGGGGGCATCAGCCCAGATACGCAGTATTTT; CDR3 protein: CASSSGGISPDTQYF
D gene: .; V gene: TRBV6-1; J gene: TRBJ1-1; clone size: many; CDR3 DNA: TGTGCCAGCAGTGAAGTGCTTGGCCCGAACACTGAAGCTTTCTTT; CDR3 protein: CASSEVLGPNTEAFF
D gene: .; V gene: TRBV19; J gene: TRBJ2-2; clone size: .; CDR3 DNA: TGTGCCAGTAATCCGGGGGTGAGGGCCGGGGAGCTGTTTTTT; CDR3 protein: CASNPGVRAGELFF
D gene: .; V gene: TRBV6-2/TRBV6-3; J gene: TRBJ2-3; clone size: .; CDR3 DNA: TGTGCCAGCAGTTACCCTCTGCTCCCTGCGTTCGAAGATACGCAGTATTTT; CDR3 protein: CASSYPLLPAFEDTQYF
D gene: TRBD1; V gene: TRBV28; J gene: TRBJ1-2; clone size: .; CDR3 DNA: TGTGCCAGCAAAACCACCCGACCGGGACAGAATGGCTACACCTTC; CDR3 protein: CASKTTRPGQNGYTF
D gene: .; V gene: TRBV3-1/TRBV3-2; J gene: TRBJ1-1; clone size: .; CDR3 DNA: TGTGCCAGCAGCCTCGATAAGACAGGCGGGAACACTGAAGCTTTCTTT; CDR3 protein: CASSLDKTGGNTEAFF
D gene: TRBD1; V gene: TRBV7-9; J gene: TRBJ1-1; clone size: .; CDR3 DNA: TGTGCCAGCAGCTCCGGACAGGGGGCGCGACTGGACACTGAAGCTTTCTTT; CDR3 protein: CASSSGQGARLDTEAFF
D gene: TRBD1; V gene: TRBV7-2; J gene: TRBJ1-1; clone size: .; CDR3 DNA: TGTGCCAGCACCCTACAGGGGATGAACACTGAAGCTTTCTTT; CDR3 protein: CASTLQGMNTEAFF
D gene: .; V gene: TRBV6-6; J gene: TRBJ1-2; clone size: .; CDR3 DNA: TGTGCCAGCAGTTCGGGGGGCGGTGATAACTATGGCTACACCTTC; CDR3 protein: CASSSGGGDNYGYTF
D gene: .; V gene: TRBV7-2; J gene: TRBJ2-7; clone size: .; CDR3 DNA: TGTGCCAGCAGCTTACTAGGGGGATTCTACGAGCAGTACTTC; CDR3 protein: CASSLLGGFYEQYF
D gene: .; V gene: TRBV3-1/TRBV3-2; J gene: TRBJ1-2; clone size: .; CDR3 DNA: TGTGCCAGCAGCCAAGAATGGGGCAGCCCCTATGGCTACACCTTC; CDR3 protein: CASSQEWGSPYGYTF
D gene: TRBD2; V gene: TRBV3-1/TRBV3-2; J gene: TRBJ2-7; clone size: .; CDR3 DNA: TGTGCCAGCAGCCGCGGGCTAGCGGGGGCCTACGAGCAGTACTTC; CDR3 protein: CASSRGLAGAYEQYF
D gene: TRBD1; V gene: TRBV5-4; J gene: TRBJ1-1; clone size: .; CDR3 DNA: TGTGCCAGCAGCTTGGGACAGGGGGGTCCTGAAGCTTTCTTT; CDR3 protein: CASSLGQGGPEAFF
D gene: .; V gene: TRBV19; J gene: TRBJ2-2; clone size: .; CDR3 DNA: TGTGCCAGTAGTATAGTACACGGGGAGCTGTTTTTT; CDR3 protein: CASSIVHGELFF
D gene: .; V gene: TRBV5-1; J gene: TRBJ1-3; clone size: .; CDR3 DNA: TGCGCCAGCAGCTTTAGCTCACAGGGCCCGATCTCTGGAAACACCATATATTTT; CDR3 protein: CASSFSSQGPISGNTIYF
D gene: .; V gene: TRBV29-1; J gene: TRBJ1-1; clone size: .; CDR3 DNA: TGCAGCTACGGCAGGGGCACTGAAGCTTTCTTT; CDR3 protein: CSYGRGTEAFF
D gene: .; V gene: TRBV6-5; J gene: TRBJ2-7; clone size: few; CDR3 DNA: TGTGCCAGAAGGGGGGAACAGGGGAACGGGAACGAGCAGTACTTC; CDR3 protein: CARRGEQGNGNEQYF
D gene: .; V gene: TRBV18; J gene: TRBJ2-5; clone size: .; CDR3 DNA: TGTGCCAGCTCACCAGGCCAGGAAGAGACCCAGTACTTC; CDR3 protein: CASSPGQEETQYF
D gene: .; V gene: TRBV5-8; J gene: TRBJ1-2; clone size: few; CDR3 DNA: TGTGCCAGCAGCCTACTGAATAACTATGGCTACACCTTC; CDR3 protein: CASSLLNNYGYTF
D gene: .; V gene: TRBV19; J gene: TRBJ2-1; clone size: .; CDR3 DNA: TGTGCCAGTAGTATGGAACAGGGTTATGAGCAGTTCTTC; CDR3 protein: CASSMEQGYEQFF
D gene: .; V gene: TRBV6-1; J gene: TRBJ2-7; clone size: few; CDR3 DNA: TGTGCCAGCAGTGAACTTTTAAGAGACGAGCAGTACTTC; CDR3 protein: CASSELLRDEQYF
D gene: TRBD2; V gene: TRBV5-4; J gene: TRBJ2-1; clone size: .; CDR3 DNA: TGTGCCAGCAGATCCGGACTAGCGGGGGGTCTGGATGAGCAGTTCTTC; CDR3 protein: CASRSGLAGGLDEQFF
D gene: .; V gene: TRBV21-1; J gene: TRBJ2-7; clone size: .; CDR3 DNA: TGTGCCAGCAGCTTTCACCCTGGACAGATTCCCTCCTACGAGCAGTACTTC; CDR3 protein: CASSFHPGQIPSYEQYF
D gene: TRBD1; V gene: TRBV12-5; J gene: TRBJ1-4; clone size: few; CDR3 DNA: TGTGCTAGTGGTAAGACAGGGGTGGCTAATGAAAAACTGTTTTTT; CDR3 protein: CASGKTGVANEKLFF
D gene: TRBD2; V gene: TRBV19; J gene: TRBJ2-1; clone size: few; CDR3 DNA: TGTGCCAGTAGTCCCGCGGCTAGCGGGGGTTCCTTCTCCTACAATGAGCAGTTCTTC; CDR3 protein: CASSPAASGGSFSYNEQFF
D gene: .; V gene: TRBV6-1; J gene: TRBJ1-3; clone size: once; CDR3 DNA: TGTGCCAGCAGTGAAACTGATGGAAACACCATATATTTT; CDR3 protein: CASSETDGNTIYF
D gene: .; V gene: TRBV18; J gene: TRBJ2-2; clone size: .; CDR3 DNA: TGTGCCAGCTCACCCCGACGGGATTCGAACACCGGGGAGCTGTTTTTT; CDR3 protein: CASSPRRDSNTGELFF
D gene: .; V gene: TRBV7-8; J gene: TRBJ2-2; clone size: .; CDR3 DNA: TGTGCCAGCAGACGAACTGGAGGGCGTGCCGGCACCGGGGAGCTGTTTTTT; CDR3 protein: CASRRTGGRAGTGELFF
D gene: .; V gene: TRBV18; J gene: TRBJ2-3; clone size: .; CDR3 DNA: TGTGCCAGCTCACCACCGACAGGCACAGATACGCAGTATTTT; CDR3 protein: CASSPPTGTDTQYF
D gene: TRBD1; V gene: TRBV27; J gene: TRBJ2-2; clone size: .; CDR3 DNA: TGTGCCAGCACCCCCTTTGACAGGGGGCTTGGCGGGGAGCTGTTTTTT; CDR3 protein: CASTPFDRGLGGELFF
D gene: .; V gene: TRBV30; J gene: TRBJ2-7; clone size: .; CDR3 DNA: TGTGCCTGGAGTACCGGGACCTACGAGCAGTACTTC; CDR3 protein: CAWSTGTYEQYF
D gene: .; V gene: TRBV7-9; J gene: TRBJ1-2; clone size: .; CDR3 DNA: TGTGCCAGCAGCTTAGGGACATTCGGTGACGGCTACACCTTC; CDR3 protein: CASSLGTFGDGYTF
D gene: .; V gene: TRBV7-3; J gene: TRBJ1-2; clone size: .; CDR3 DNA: TGTGCCAGCAGCTTTATGTCGGGCTACACCTTC; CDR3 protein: CASSFMSGYTF
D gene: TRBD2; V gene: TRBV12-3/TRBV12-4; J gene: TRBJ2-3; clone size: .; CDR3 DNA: TGTGCCAGCAGTGCTAGCGGTTATACGCAGTATTTT; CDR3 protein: CASSASGYTQYF
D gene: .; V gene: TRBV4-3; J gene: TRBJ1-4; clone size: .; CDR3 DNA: TGCGCCAGCAGCCAAGAAGGTGGCGGAGGGAACGAAAAACTGTTTTTT; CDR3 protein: CASSQEGGGGNEKLFF